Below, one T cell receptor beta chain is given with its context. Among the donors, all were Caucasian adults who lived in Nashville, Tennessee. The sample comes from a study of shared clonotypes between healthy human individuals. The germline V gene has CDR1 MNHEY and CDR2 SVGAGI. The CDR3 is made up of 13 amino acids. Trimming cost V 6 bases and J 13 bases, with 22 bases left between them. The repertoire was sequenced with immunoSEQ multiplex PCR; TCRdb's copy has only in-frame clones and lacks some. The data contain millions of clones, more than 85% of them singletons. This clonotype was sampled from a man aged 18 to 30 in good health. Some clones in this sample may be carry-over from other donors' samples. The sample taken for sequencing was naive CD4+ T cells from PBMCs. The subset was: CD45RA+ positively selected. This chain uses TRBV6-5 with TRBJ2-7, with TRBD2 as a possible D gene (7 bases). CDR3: CASSLWGGAPVYF. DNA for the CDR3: TGTGCCAGCAGCCTCTGGGGGGGGGCCCCGGTCTACTTC.